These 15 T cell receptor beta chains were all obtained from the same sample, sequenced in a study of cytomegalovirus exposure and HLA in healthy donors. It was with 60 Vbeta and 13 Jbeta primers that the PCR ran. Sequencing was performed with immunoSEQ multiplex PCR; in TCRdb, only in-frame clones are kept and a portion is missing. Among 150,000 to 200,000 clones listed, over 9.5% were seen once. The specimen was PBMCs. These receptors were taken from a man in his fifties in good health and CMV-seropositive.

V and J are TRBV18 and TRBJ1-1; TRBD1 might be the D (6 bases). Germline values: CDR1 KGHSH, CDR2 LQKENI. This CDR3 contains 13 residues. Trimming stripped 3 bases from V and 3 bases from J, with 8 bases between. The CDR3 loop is CASSPAGDTEAFF. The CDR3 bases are TGTGCCAGCTCACCCGCAGGGGACACTGAAGCTTTCTTT.

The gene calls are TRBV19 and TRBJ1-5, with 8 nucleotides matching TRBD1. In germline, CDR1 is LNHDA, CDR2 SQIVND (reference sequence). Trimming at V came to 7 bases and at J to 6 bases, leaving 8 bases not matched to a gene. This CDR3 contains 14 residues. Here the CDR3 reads CASNDSGGGQPQHF. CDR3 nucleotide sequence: TGTGCCAGTAATGATTCAGGGGGCGGTCAGCCCCAGCATTTT.

CDR3 bases: TGTGCCTGGAGCGGGGGAACCTACAATGAGCAGTTCTTC. It is translated as CAWSGGTYNEQFF. The chain carries TRBV30 and TRBJ2-1, with D maybe TRBD2 (6 bases). The CDR3 totals 13 residues. Germline V gives CDR1 GTSNPN, CDR2 SVGIG (reference sequence). V was pared by 3 bases and J by 2 bases, with 8 bases between.

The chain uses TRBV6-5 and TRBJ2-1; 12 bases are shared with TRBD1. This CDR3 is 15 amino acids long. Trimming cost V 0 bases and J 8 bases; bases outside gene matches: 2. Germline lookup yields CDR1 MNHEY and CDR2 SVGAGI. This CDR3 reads CASSYSGQGADEQFF. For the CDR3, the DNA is TGTGCCAGCAGTTACTCGGGACAGGGGGCGGATGAGCAGTTCTTC.

The CDR3 bases are TGTGCCAGCAGCGTAGAGCCTCGGGTGGGCAGGGTCGAGCAGTACTTC. Its protein is CASSVEPRVGRVEQYF. The chain has TRBV9 and TRBJ2-7; tentative D call: TRBD1 (5 bases). From germline, CDR1 is SGDLS and CDR2 YYNGEE. This CDR3 contains 16 residues. V lost 0 bases to trimming and J lost 6 bases, with 19 bases between them.

DNA for the CDR3: TGTGCCAGCAGTCCTACAGGATTCGAGCAGTACGTC. It specifies CASSPTGFEQYV. This chain joins TRBV6-6 and TRBJ2-7; D is possibly TRBD1 (5 bases). Germline CDR1 is MNHNY and CDR2 is SVGAGI (reference sequence). Between the trimmed V and J ends, which lost 5 bases and 6 bases, there was a span of 11 bases. This CDR3 is built from 12 residues.

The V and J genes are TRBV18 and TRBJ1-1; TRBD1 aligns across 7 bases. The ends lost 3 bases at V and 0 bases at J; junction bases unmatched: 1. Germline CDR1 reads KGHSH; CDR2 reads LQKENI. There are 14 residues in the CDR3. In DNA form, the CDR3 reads TGTGCCAGCTCACCCACAGGGGTGAACACTGAAGCTTTCTTT. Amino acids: CASSPTGVNTEAFF.

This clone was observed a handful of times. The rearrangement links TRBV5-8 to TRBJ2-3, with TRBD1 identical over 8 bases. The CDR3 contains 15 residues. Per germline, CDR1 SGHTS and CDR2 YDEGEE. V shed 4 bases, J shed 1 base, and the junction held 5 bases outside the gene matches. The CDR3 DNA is TGTGCCAGCAGCCTACGACAGGGGCGCACAGATACGCAGTATTTT. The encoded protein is CASSLRQGRTDTQYF.

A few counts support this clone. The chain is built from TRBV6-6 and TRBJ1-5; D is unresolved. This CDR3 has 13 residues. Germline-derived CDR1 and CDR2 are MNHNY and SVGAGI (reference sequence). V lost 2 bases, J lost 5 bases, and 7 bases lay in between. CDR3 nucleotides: TGTGCCAGCAGTTACAGGCGGGATCAGCCCCAGCATTTT. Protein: CASSYRRDQPQHF.

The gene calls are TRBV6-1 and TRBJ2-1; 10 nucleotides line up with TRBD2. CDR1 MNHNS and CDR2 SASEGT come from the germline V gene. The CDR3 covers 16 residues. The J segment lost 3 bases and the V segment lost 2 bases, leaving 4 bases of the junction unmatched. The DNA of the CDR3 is TGTGCCAGCAGTGAAAGGACTAGCGGAATCTACAATGAGCAGTTCTTC. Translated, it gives CASSERTSGIYNEQFF.

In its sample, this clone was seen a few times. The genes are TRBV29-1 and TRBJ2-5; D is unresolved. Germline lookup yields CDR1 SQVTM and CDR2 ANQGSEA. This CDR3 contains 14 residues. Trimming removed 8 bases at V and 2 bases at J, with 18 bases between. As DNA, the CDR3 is TGCAGCCTTACCGACTTTGTCGGTCAAGAGACCCAGTACTTC. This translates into CSLTDFVGQETQYF.

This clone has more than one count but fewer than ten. The CDR3 is CASSLTQVGGPHTDTQYF. The DNA of the CDR3 is TGTGCCAGCAGCTTGACCCAGGTCGGCGGGCCACACACAGATACGCAGTATTTT. This chain connects TRBV7-6 to TRBJ2-3, with a possible D match to TRBD2 (5 bases). CDR1 is SGHVS and CDR2 is FNYEAQ in the germline V gene. The V gene lost 3 bases and the J gene lost 2 bases, with 21 bases spanning the gap. This CDR3 has 18 residues.

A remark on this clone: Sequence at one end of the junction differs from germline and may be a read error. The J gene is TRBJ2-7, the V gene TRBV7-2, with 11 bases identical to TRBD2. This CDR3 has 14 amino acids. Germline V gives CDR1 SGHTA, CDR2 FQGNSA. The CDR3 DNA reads TGTGCCAGCAGCTTGACTAGCGGGGACCACGAGCAATACTTC. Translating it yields CASSLTSGDHEQYF. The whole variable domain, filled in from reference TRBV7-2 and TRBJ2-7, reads GAGVSQSPSNKVTEKGKDVELRCDPISGHTALYWYRQSLGQGLEFLIYFQGNSAPDKSGLPSDRFSAERTGGSVSTLTIQRTQQEDSAVYLCASSLTSGDHEQYFGPGTRLTVT.

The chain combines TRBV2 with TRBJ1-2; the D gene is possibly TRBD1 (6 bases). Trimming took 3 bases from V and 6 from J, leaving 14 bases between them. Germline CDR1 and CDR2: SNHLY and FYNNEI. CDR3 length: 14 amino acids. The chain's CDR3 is CASSEGAGVDGYTF. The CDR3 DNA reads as TGTGCCAGCAGTGAGGGGGCGGGCGTTGATGGCTACACCTTC. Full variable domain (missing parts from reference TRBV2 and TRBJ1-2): EPEVTQTPSHQVTQMGQEVILRCVPISNHLYFYWYRQILGQKVEFLVSFYNNEISEKSEIFDDQFSVERPDGSNFTLKIRSTKLEDSAMYFCASSEGAGVDGYTFGSGTRLTVV.

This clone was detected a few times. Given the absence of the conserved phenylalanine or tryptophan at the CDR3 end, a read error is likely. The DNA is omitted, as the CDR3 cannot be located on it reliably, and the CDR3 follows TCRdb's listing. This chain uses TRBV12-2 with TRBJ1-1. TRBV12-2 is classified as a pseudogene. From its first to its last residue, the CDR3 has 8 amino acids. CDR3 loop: CASRLGCR.